A selection of T cell receptor beta chains follows, all from one sample in a study of blood T cells in healthy people across ages. MiXCR, applied by TCRdb to the 5' RACE reads, yields one record per CDR3 protein. This sample yields about 640,000 distinct CDR3 sequences, of which under 30% are seen a single time; approximately 15% belongs to the top ten. Sequencing input: blood. The receptor source for this set is a woman older than 75 in good health. Both conserved end residues are part of each CDR3. The D gene is left open where the match is weak. Clone size is given for some rows only: seen once, a few or many times, or a class if the clone is expanded.

size | J | D | V | CDR3 | DNA
. | TRBJ1-4 | . | TRBV2 | CASSLDTIGQLFF | TGTGCCAGCAGTCTAGATACGATCGGGCAACTGTTTTTT
many | TRBJ2-5 | . | TRBV6-1 | CASSVSRSQETQYF | TGTGCCAGCAGTGTCAGTAGATCGCAAGAGACCCAGTACTTC
many | TRBJ1-2 | . | TRBV14 | CASSQSVNYGYTF | TGTGCCAGCAGCCAGTCGGTGAACTATGGCTACACCTTC
. | TRBJ2-4 | . | TRBV6-1 | CASSLAPWEQYF | TGTGCCAGCAGCTTAGCCCCTTGGGAGCAGTACTTC
once | TRBJ2-1 | . | TRBV27 | CASSLARGNGQFF | TGTGCCAGCAGTTTGGCCAGGGGTAATGGGCAGTTCTTC
many | TRBJ2-5 | . | TRBV5-5 | CASSRTGFAQETQYF | TGTGCCAGCTCCAGGACGGGGTTCGCCCAAGAGACCCAGTACTTC
many | TRBJ1-6 | . | TRBV6-5 | CASSYRSSPLHF | TGTGCCAGCAGTTATCGCAGTTCACCCCTCCACTTT
. | TRBJ2-3 | . | TRBV6-1 | CASSESGTKGDTQYF | TGTGCCAGCAGTGAAAGTGGGACGAAGGGAGATACGCAGTATTTT
many | TRBJ2-3 | . | TRBV6-2/TRBV6-3 | CASKEGRSSTDTQYF | TGTGCCAGCAAGGAGGGACGGTCTAGCACAGATACGCAGTATTTT
. | TRBJ2-5 | . | TRBV7-3 | CASSLIGQSYQETQYF | TGTGCCAGCAGCCTTATAGGACAGTCTTACCAAGAGACCCAGTACTTC
many | TRBJ2-5 | . | TRBV20-1 | CSASRGTGEETQYF | TGCAGTGCTTCCCGTGGGACGGGAGAAGAGACCCAGTACTTC
many | TRBJ2-7 | TRBD1 | TRBV5-1 | CASSLGRTGGKYEQYF | TGCGCCAGCAGCTTGGGGAGGACAGGGGGCAAATACGAGCAGTACTTC
. | TRBJ2-1 | TRBD2 | TRBV6-1 | CASSHGLAGVYNEQFF | TGTGCCAGCAGCCACGGACTAGCGGGTGTATACAATGAGCAGTTCTTC
. | TRBJ2-5 | TRBD2 | TRBV7-2 | CASNRRGGKTQYF | TGTGCCAGCAATCGACGGGGGGGGAAGACCCAGTACTTC
few | TRBJ1-5 | . | TRBV19 | CASTYGGQPQHF | TGTGCCAGTACCTATGGGGGTCAGCCCCAGCATTTT
. | TRBJ2-1 | . | TRBV10-3 | CAISETGQYNEQFF | TGTGCCATCAGTGAGACGGGCCAGTACAATGAGCAGTTCTTC
many | TRBJ2-5 | TRBD1 | TRBV27 | CASSRGQGRFGETQYF | TGTGCCAGCAGTCGTGGACAGGGGAGATTCGGAGAGACCCAGTACTTC
. | TRBJ1-5 | TRBD1 | TRBV7-8 | CASRADRGGQPQHF | TGTGCCAGCAGGGCGGACAGGGGGGGGCAGCCCCAGCATTTT
few | TRBJ1-3 | . | TRBV20-1 | CSASPPGNTIYF | TGCAGTGCTAGTCCTCCCGGAAACACCATATATTTT
many | TRBJ2-4 | . | TRBV6-1 | CASSEKNIQYF | TGTGCCAGCAGTGAGAAAAACATTCAGTACTTC
few | TRBJ2-7 | TRBD2 | TRBV20-1 | CSALAGTGTEQYF | TGCAGTGCTCTAGCGGGGACCGGGACCGAGCAGTACTTC
many | TRBJ1-5 | TRBD1 | TRBV7-6 | CASSLNRGRSQPQHF | TGTGCCAGCAGCTTAAACAGGGGGCGCAGTCAGCCCCAGCATTTT
many | TRBJ2-3 | . | TRBV6-1 | CASSDSGRGTDTQYF | TGTGCCAGCAGTGACTCGGGGCGGGGCACAGATACGCAGTATTTT
. | TRBJ2-3 | . | TRBV5-1 | CASSSGTLSTDTQYF | TGCGCCAGCAGCTCCGGGACTTTGAGCACAGATACGCAGTATTTT
many | TRBJ2-1 | . | TRBV27 | CASSLTPLGTINNEQFF | TGTGCCAGCAGCTTGACCCCACTAGGGACCATTAACAATGAGCAGTTCTTC
. | TRBJ2-7 | . | TRBV29-1 | CSARLARVEEQYF | TGCAGCGCCCGTCTAGCGAGGGTGGAGGAGCAGTACTTC
few | TRBJ1-4 | . | TRBV5-1 | CASSNTATNEKLFF | TGCGCCAGCAGCAACACTGCAACTAATGAAAAACTGTTTTTT
once | TRBJ2-1 | . | TRBV6-2/TRBV6-3 | CASSYLGLGEQFF | TGTGCCAGCAGTTACCTTGGGTTGGGTGAGCAGTTCTTC
many | TRBJ2-1 | . | TRBV6-1 | CASSHQFF | TGTGCCAGCAGCCATCAGTTCTTC
few | TRBJ1-1 | . | TRBV6-2/TRBV6-3 | CASSSRARAFF | TGTGCCAGCAGTTCCCGGGCGAGGGCTTTCTTT
. | TRBJ1-1 | . | TRBV12-3/TRBV12-4 | CASSLADLLVNTEAFF | TGTGCCAGCAGTTTAGCGGACCTCCTGGTGAACACTGAAGCTTTCTTT
. | TRBJ2-1 | TRBD1 | TRBV24-1 | CATSDPGGYEQFF | TGTGCCACCAGTGATCCAGGGGGTTATGAGCAGTTCTTC
few | TRBJ2-3 | . | TRBV2 | CASRQLVASTDTQYF | TGTGCCAGCAGGCAGCTAGTTGCGAGCACAGATACGCAGTATTTT
many | TRBJ2-5 | . | TRBV7-8 | CASSLVGGKETQYF | TGTGCCAGCAGCTTAGTCGGCGGGAAAGAGACCCAGTACTTC
few | TRBJ2-2 | . | TRBV29-1 | CGGTNTGELFF | TGCGGGGGGACAAACACCGGGGAGCTGTTTTTT
many | TRBJ2-1 | . | TRBV24-1 | CATSDGALNYNEQFF | TGTGCCACCAGTGACGGGGCACTAAACTACAATGAGCAGTTCTTC
. | TRBJ2-4 | TRBD1 | TRBV20-1 | CSARWDRDGVKNIQYF | TGCAGTGCTAGATGGGACAGGGATGGAGTCAAAAACATTCAGTACTTC
many | TRBJ2-5 | . | TRBV12-3/TRBV12-4 | CASSPFRTNPPETQYF | TGTGCCAGCAGTCCTTTCCGGACAAATCCCCCAGAGACCCAGTACTTC
few | TRBJ2-5 | TRBD2 | TRBV9 | CASRVGTSGETQYF | TGTGCCAGCCGCGTAGGGACTAGCGGGGAGACCCAGTACTTC
once | TRBJ2-3 | TRBD2 | TRBV20-1 | CSARDLAGEPTDTQYF | TGCAGTGCTAGAGATTTAGCGGGAGAGCCCACAGATACGCAGTATTTT
once | TRBJ2-1 | . | TRBV2 | CVSSTDRLEKQFF | TGTGTCAGCAGTACGGACAGATTAGAGAAGCAGTTCTTC